The sequence of this T cell receptor (beta chain) was determined in a study of cytomegalovirus exposure and HLA in healthy donors. Study conclusions and caveats: In vitro confirmation showed three CMV-associated chains to be CMV antigen specific. An ancestry cluster, one associated with Asian ancestry, reportedly showed fewer N-insertions than the approximately 660-donor mean in a later analysis.

PCR used 60 Vbeta primers and 13 Jbeta primers. TCRdb keeps only in-frame clones here, not all; method: immunoSEQ multiplex PCR. The data hold 180,000 or so clones, with about 80% observed a single time. Comments on this clone: As yet, its antigen is unknown.

The CDR3 spans 15 residues. Trimming shortened V by 5 bases and J by 4 bases, and 17 bases separated the two germline ends. The germline CDR1 and CDR2 sequences are MNHEY and SMNVEV (reference sequence). The sample consisted of PBMCs. The TCR was taken from a woman younger than 45 in good health and CMV-seronegative. This chain connects TRBV27 to TRBJ2-5, with D perhaps TRBD2 (6 bases). The CDR3 spells CASSPRWRGGETQYF. The CDR3 coding sequence is TGTGCCAGCAGTCCCAGGTGGAGGGGTGGAGAGACCCAGTACTTC.